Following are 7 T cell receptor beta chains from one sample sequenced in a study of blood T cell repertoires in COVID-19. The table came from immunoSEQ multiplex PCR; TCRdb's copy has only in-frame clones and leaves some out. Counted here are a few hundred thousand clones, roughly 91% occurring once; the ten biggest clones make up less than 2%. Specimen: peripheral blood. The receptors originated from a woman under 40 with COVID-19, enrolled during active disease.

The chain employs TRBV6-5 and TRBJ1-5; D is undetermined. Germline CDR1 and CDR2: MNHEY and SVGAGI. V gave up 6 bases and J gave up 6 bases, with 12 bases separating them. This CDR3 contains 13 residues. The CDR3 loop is CASSTREAQPQHF. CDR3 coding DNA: TGTGCCAGCAGCACGAGGGAGGCTCAGCCCCAGCATTTT.

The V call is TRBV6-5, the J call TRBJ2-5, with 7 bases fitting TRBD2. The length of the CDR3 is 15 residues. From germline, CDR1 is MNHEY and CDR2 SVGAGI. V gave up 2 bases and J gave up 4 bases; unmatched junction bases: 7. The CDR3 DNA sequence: TGTGCCAGCAGTTACATCCGGGGCGGGGGAGAGACCCAGTACTTC. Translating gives CASSYIRGGGETQYF.

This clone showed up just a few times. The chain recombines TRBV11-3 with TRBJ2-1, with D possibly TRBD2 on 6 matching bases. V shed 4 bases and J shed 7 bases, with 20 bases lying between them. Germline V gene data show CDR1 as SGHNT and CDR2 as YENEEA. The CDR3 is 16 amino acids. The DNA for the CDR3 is TGTGCCAGCAGCTCCCAGGGCCCGGAGGGGATAAATGAGCAGTTCTTC. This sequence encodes CASSSQGPEGINEQFF.

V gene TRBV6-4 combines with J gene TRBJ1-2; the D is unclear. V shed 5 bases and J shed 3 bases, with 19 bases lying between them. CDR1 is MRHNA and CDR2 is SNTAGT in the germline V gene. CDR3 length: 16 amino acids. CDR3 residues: CASSPSLGADHYGYTF. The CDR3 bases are TGTGCCAGCAGTCCCTCTTTGGGCGCTGATCACTATGGCTACACCTTC.

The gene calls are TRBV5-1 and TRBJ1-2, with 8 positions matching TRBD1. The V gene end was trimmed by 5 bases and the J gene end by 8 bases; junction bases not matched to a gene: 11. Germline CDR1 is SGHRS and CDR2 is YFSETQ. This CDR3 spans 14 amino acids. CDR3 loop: CASSPGTGGIGYTF. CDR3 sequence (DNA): TGCGCCAGCAGTCCCGGGACAGGAGGGATCGGCTACACCTTC.

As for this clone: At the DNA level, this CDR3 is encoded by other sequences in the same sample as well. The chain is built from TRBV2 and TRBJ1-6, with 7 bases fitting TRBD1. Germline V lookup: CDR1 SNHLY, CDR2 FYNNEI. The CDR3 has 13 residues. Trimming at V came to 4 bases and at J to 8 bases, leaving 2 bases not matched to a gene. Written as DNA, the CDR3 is TGTGCCAGCAGTGGGACAGGAGATTCACCCCTCCACTTT. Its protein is CASSGTGDSPLHF.

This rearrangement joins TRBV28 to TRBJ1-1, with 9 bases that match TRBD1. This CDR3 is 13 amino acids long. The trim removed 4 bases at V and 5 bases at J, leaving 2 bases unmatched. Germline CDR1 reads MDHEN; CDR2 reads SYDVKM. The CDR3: CASSSTGGTEAFF. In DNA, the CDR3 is TGTGCCAGCAGTTCGACAGGGGGAACTGAAGCTTTCTTT.